This TCR beta chain appears in the sequencing data of a study of cytomegalovirus exposure and HLA in healthy donors. For the study at large: Falling in the Caucasian-associated ancestry cluster were roughly 80% of under 450 genotyped donors.

13 Jbeta primers and 60 Vbeta primers were used for the PCR. Some clones are missing from TCRdb's copy, which holds only in-frame ones; the method was immunoSEQ multiplex PCR. The sample lists 110,000 to 150,000 clones; 70% were seen once. Trimming cost V 2 bases and J 5 bases; bases outside gene matches: 19. CDR3 length equals 20 residues. CDR1 is SGHVS, CDR2 FNYEAQ, per germline. In this sample, this clone turned up a few times. Donors counted as nominally healthy when sampled, yet unrecorded immune exposures were likely. The chain recombines TRBV7-6 with TRBJ2-2; 8 nucleotides match TRBD2. Sequencing used PBMCs. The clonotype originates from a woman aged 30 to 39 in good health and CMV-seronegative. The CDR3 region has the DNA TGTGCCAGCAGCTTACACGGGGCGGGGGGTGGTCGGAGGGAAACCGGGGAGCTGTTTTTT. It codes for CASSLHGAGGGRRETGELFF.